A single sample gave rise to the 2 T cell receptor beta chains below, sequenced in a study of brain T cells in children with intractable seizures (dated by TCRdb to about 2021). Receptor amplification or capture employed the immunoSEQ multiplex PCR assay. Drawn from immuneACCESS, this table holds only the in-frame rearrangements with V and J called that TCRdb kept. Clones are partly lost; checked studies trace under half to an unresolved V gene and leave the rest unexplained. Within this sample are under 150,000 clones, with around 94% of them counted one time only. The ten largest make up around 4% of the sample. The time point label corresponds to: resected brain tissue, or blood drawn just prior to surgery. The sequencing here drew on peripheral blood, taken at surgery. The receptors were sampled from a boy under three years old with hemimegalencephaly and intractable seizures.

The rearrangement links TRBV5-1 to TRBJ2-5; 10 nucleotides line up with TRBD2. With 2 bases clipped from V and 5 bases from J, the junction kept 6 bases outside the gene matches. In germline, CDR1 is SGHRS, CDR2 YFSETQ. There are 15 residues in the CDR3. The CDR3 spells CASSLSSGRQETQYF. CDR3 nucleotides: TGCGCCAGCAGCTTATCTAGCGGGAGACAGGAGACCCAGTACTTC. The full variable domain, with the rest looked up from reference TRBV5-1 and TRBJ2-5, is KAGVTQTPRYLIKTRGQQVTLSCSPISGHRSVSWYQQTPGQGLQFLFEYFSETQRNKGNFPGRFSGRQFSNSRSEMNVSTLELGDSALYLCASSLSSGRQETQYFGPGTRLLVL.

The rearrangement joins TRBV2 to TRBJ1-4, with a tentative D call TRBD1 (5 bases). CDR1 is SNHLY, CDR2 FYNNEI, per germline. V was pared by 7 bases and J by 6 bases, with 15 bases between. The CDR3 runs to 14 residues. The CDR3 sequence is CASTRRGADEKLFF. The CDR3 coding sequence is TGTGCCAGCACCCGACGTGGGGCGGATGAAAAACTGTTTTTT.